These 11 T cell receptor beta chains were all obtained from the same sample, sequenced in a study of CD8+CD57+ T cells in acquired aplastic anemia. In patients chosen for sequencing, flow cytometry had shown CD8+CD57+ cell expansion. For CDR3 and TCR beta VDJ profiling, genomic DNA was the template used. TCRdb re-called the reads through MiXCR, storing one row per CDR3 protein. In the table there are under 500,000 distinct CDR3 sequences, approximately 33% of which are singletons. The sequenced sample was sorted CD4+, CD8+, or CD8+CD57+ T cells (not recorded which) from PBMCs. These receptors were obtained from a human donor with aplastic anemia.

As for this clonotype: The junction and the germline gene differ at one end; a read error may be behind it. This chain connects TRBV9 to TRBJ1-5; D remains ambiguous. The CDR3 totals 13 residues. Germline-derived CDR1 and CDR2 are SGDLS and YYNGEE. CDR3 residues: CASGVANNQPQHF. The CDR3 region has the DNA TGTGCCAGCGGCGTAGCGAACAATCAGCCCCAGCATTTT. Full variable domain (outside the CDR3, taken from reference TRBV9 and TRBJ1-5): DSGVTQTPKHLITATGQRVTLRCSPRSGDLSVYWYQQSLDQGLQFLIQYYNGEERAKGNILERFSAQQFPDLHSELNLSSLELGDSALYFCASGVANNQPQHFGDGTRLSIL.

V gene TRBV30 combines with J gene TRBJ1-3; TRBD1 is a possible D gene (5 bases). Trimming left V 5 bases short and J 4 bases short, with 15 bases between. The CDR3 consists of 14 residues. From germline, CDR1 is GTSNPN and CDR2 SVGIG (reference sequence). The CDR3 here is CAWAGVGSGNTIYF. For the CDR3, the DNA is TGTGCCTGGGCGGGGGTAGGGTCCGGAAACACCATATATTTT.

The rearrangement uses TRBV6-5 and TRBJ2-1; 8 bases are a match to TRBD2. CDR1 is MNHEY, CDR2 SVGAGI, per germline. V shed 4 bases and J 10 bases; nucleotides not matched to a gene: 6. This CDR3 is built from 13 residues. The CDR3 spells CASSSKLAGEQFF. CDR3 nucleotides: TGTGCCAGCAGTTCAAAGCTAGCGGGCGAGCAGTTCTTC.

This clonotype showed up just a few times. This may be a read error: a much more frequent sequence differs by one nucleotide. This chain connects TRBV15 to TRBJ1-6, with D unclear. V lost 1 base, J lost 0 bases, and 10 bases lay in between. Germline V gene sequence: CDR1 LNHNV, CDR2 YYDKDF (reference sequence). The CDR3 is made up of 17 amino acids. Written as DNA, the CDR3 is TGTGCCACCAGCAGAGGCCTTGGAAGCTCCTATAATTCACCCCTCCACTTT. It yields the protein CATSRGLGSSYNSPLHF.

This clonotype was observed many times. J is TRBJ1-6 and V is TRBV11-1, with TRBD1 matching 10 bases. Germline CDR1 and CDR2: SGHAT and FQDESV (reference sequence). J was trimmed by 7 bases and V by 2 bases; bases with no gene match: 5. CDR3 length: 16 residues. CDR3 bases: TGTGCCAGCAGCTTACCCGACAGGGGGCAAAATTCACCCCTCCACTTT. Its protein is CASSLPDRGQNSPLHF.

This clonotype was observed a few times. DNA of the CDR3: TGCGCCAGCAGGTTAGGAACCTTAATAGACTACGAGCAGTACTTC. It codes for CASRLGTLIDYEQYF. This chain joins TRBV5-1 and TRBJ2-7, with D uncertain. The CDR3 totals 15 residues. Per the germline V gene, CDR1 is SGHRS and CDR2 is YFSETQ. Trimming pared 5 bases from V and 3 bases from J, leaving 18 bases between. Full variable domain (outside the CDR3, taken from reference TRBV5-1 and TRBJ2-7): KAGVTQTPRYLIKTRGQQVTLSCSPISGHRSVSWYQQTPGQGLQFLFEYFSETQRNKGNFPGRFSGRQFSNSRSEMNVSTLELGDSALYLCASRLGTLIDYEQYFGPGTRLTVT.

The chain is built from TRBV2 and TRBJ2-2; D is possibly TRBD1 (6 bases). V lost 6 bases and J lost 6, with 14 bases in between. CDR3 length: 14 residues. Germline V gene sequence: CDR1 SNHLY, CDR2 FYNNEI. The CDR3 DNA sequence: TGTGCCAGCAGAAGTAACAGGGAAGCCGGGGAGCTGTTTTTT. Translation gives CASRSNREAGELFF. Looking up the rest from reference TRBV2 and TRBJ2-2 gives the full variable domain: EPEVTQTPSHQVTQMGQEVILRCVPISNHLYFYWYRQILGQKVEFLVSFYNNEISEKSEIFDDQFSVERPDGSNFTLKIRSTKLEDSAMYFCASRSNREAGELFFGEGSRLTVL.

This clonotype was counted many times. J is TRBJ1-6 and V is TRBV6-2 or TRBV6-3; no definite D call. This CDR3 comprises 12 residues. Germline values: CDR1 MNHEY, CDR2 SVGEGT. V was clipped by 8 bases and J by 9 bases, with 11 bases between them. The CDR3 nucleotides are TGTGCCAGCCAGAACGGTGTTTCACCCCTCCACTTT. Translating it yields CASQNGVSPLHF.

For this clonotype: This may be a read error: a much more frequent sequence differs by one nucleotide. This sequence joins TRBV19 and TRBJ1-5; D is perhaps TRBD1 (5 bases). From germline, CDR1 is LNHDA and CDR2 SQIVND (reference sequence). Trimming pared 11 bases from V and 0 bases from J, leaving 17 bases between. The CDR3 covers 15 residues. Here the CDR3 reads CAGKGRQNSNQPQHF. In nucleotides, the CDR3 is TGTGCCGGTAAGGGGCGACAAAATAGCAATCAGCCCCAGCATTTT.

In its sample, this clonotype was seen many times. The rearrangement uses TRBV2 and TRBJ2-7; TRBD1 agrees at 9 bases. The ends lost 6 bases at V and 3 bases at J; junction bases unmatched: 3. Germline V gene data show CDR1 as SNHLY and CDR2 as FYNNEI. CDR3 length: 13 amino acids. The CDR3 region has the DNA TGTGCCAGCAGGCGGACAGGGGTCTACGAGCAGTACTTC. It codes for CASRRTGVYEQYF. The full variable domain, rest sourced from reference TRBV2 and TRBJ2-7, is EPEVTQTPSHQVTQMGQEVILRCVPISNHLYFYWYRQILGQKVEFLVSFYNNEISEKSEIFDDQFSVERPDGSNFTLKIRSTKLEDSAMYFCASRRTGVYEQYFGPGTRLTVT.

In its sample, this clonotype was seen many times. CDR3 nucleotides: TGTGCCAGCAGTACTAATCGGGACCCAAGAGGCGGCACTGAAGCTTTCTTT. It specifies CASSTNRDPRGGTEAFF. The chain recombines TRBV2 with TRBJ1-1; D is possibly TRBD1 (5 bases). The CDR3 runs to 17 residues. Looked up from germline, CDR1 is SNHLY and CDR2 is FYNNEI. Trimming stripped 5 bases from V and 4 bases from J, with 23 bases between.